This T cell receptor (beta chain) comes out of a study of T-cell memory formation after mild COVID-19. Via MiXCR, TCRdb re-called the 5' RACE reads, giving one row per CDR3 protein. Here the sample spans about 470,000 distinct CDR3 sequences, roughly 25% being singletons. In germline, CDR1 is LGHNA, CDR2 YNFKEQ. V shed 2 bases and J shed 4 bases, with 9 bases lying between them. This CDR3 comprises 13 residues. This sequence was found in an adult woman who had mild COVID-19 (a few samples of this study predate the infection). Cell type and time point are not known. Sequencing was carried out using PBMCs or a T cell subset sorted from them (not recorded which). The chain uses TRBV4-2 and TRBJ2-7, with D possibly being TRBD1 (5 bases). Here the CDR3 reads CASSQSGKYEQYF. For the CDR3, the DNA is TGTGCCAGCAGCCAATCAGGGAAGTACGAGCAGTACTTC.